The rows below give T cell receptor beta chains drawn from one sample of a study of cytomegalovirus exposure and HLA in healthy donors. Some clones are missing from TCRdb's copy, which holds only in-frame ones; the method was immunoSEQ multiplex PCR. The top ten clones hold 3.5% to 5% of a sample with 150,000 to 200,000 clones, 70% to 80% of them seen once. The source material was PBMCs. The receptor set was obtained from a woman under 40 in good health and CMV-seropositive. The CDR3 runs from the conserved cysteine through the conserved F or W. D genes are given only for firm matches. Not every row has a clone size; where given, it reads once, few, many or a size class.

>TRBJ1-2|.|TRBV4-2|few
TGTGCCAGCAGCCAAGTTAGAGGGAAGAGCTATGGCTACACCTTC
CASSQVRGKSYGYTF
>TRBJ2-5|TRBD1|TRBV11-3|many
TGTGCCAGCAGCAAGACAGGGGCCGGGTCGACCCAGTACTTC
CASSKTGAGSTQYF
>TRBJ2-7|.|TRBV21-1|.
TGTGCCAGCAGCAAAGTTTCGCGGGAGGCCGGGGAGCAGTACTTC
CASSKVSREAGEQYF
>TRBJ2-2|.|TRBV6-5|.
TGTGCCAGCAGTTACTGGGGAGACGGGGAGCTGTTTTTT
CASSYWGDGELFF
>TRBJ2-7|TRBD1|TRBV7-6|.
TGTGCCAGCAGCTCGACAGGGGGCGTCTACGAGCAGTACTTC
CASSSTGGVYEQYF
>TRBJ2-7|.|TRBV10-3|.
TGTGCCATCAGTGTCGGGTCTGGAGGCTCCTACGAGCAGTACTTC
CAISVGSGGSYEQYF
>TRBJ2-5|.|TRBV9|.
TGTGCCAGCAGCGGAATAGGGGAAGAGACCCAGTACTTC
CASSGIGEETQYF
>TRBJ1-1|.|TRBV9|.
TGTGCCAGCAGCGTAGAGACGGGACAGAACACTGAAGCTTTCTTT
CASSVETGQNTEAFF
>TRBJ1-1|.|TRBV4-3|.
TGCGCCAGCAGCCAAGGGAGGGCTTTGAACACTGAAGCTTTCTTT
CASSQGRALNTEAFF
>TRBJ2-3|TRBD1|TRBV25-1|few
TGTGCCAGCAGTGAGGACAGGGGCACAGATACGCAGTATTTT
CASSEDRGTDTQYF
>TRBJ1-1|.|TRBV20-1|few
TGCAGTGCTAGGGACATGAATGCTTTCTTT
CSARDMNAFF
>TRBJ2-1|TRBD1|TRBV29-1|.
TGCAGCGAAAGACAGGGGCGAGCTAGGCGTAATGAGCAGTTCTTC
CSERQGRARRNEQFF
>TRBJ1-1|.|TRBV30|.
TGTGCCTGGAGTGTAAGAGGGCCCCGAGCTTTCTTT
CAWSVRGPRAFF
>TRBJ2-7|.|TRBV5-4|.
TGTGCCAGCAGCATACAGGGCGTCTCCTACGAGCAGTACTTC
CASSIQGVSYEQYF
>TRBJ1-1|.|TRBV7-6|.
TGTGCCAGCAGGGAGTACGGCACCACTGAAGCTTTCTTT
CASREYGTTEAFF
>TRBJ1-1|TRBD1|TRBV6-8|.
TGTGCCAGCAGTTACTCAGGGACAGGGTTAGTAAGGGACACTGAAGCTTTCTTT
CASSYSGTGLVRDTEAFF
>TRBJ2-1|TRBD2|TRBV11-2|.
TGTGCCAGCAGCTTAGTAATCCCTCGAGCGGGGGGGACCTACAATGAGCAGTTCTTC
CASSLVIPRAGGTYNEQFF
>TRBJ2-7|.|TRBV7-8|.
TGTGCCAGCAGCACACCCCGTTTAGCGGACGAGCAGTACTTC
CASSTPRLADEQYF